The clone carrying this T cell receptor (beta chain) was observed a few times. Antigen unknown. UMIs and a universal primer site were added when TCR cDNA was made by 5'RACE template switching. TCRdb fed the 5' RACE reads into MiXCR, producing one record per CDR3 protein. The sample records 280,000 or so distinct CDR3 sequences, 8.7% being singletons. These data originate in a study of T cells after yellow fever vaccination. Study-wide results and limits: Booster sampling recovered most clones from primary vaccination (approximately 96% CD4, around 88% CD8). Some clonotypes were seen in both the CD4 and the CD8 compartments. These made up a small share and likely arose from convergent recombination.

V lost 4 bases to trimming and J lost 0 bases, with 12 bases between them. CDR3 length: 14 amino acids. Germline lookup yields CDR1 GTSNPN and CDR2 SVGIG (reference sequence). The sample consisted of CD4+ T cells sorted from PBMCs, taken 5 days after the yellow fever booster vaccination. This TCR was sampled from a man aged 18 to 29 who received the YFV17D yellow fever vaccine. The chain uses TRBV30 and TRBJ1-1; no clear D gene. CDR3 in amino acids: CAWIQSAMNTEAFF. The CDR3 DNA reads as TGTGCCTGGATCCAGTCTGCTATGAACACTGAAGCTTTCTTT.